This record looks at one T cell receptor (beta chain) sequence and its context. The antigen is unknown. CD4+ T cells specific for antigen were expanded with viral peptide pools by the ViraFEST assay before sequencing. After about 10 days in culture, the CD4+ T cells were isolated. Vaccine administered to participants consisted of two doses of either BNT162b2 or mRNA-1273. No vaccinee had earlier SARS-CoV-2 infection, and nucleocapsid antibodies were negative. This table comes from immunoSEQ multiplex PCR, and its TCRdb copy is limited to in-frame clones, with some not included. The sample records 35,000 to 45,000 clones, just under 85% being singletons. These data originate in a study of vaccination effects on CD4 cells after COVID-19. Background on the study: The second dose preceded post-vaccine samples by a median of 72 days.

Study outcomes and limitations: The study found marked clonal contraction of infection- and vaccine-induced clones late after vaccination. Few convalescent patients and no early post-infection timepoints were included in the study.

CDR3 length equals 15 residues. V was cut by 1 base and J by 1 base, with 10 bases left in between. CDR1 and CDR2 from the germline V gene are SGHRS and YFSETQ. The sequenced sample was CD4+ T cells from PBMCs cultured with HCoV-NL63 spike peptides, obtained after COVID-19 vaccination. The clonotype was recovered from a human donor who received a COVID-19 vaccine. Some clones in this sample may be carry-over from other donors' samples. The J gene is TRBJ2-3, the V gene TRBV5-1, with D perhaps matching TRBD2 (6 bases). The CDR3 nucleotides are TGCGCCAGCAGCTTGTGGGGGGAGGGCACAGATACGCAGTATTTT. Encoded protein: CASSLWGEGTDTQYF.